One sample yielded the 19 T cell receptor beta chains listed below, sequenced in a study of T cells after posttransplantation cyclophosphamide. Sequenced by immunoSEQ multiplex PCR; TCRdb stores in-frame clones only, minus some. The data show about 33,000 clones, with none appearing a single time. The sequenced material came from PBMCs. The receptors derive from a girl aged 10-17 years in good health, CMV-negative, and a related stem cell transplant donor.

This clone came up a few times. The CDR3: CASSLTQGTYEQYF. As DNA, the CDR3 is TGTGCCAGCAGCTTAACTCAGGGGACCTACGAGCAGTACTTC. The V call is TRBV7-2, the J call TRBJ2-7; a possible D gene is TRBD1 (6 bases). The CDR3 totals 14 residues. V lost 2 bases and J 2 bases, leaving 10 bases between the germline ends. The germline V gene has CDR1 SGHTA and CDR2 FQGNSA. Variable domain in full (rest from reference TRBV7-2 and TRBJ2-7): GAGVSQSPSNKVTEKGKDVELRCDPISGHTALYWYRQSLGQGLEFLIYFQGNSAPDKSGLPSDRFSAERTGGSVSTLTIQRTQQEDSAVYLCASSLTQGTYEQYFGPGTRLTVT.

This clone has a handful of counts. The CDR3 here is CASSVEGGSTDTQYF. Written as DNA, the CDR3 is TGTGCCAGCAGCGTGGAGGGGGGGAGCACAGATACGCAGTATTTT. V gene TRBV9 combines with J gene TRBJ2-3, with D possibly TRBD2 on 7 matching bases. CDR3 length: 15 residues. The V and J ends lost 2 bases and 0 bases respectively, with 10 bases between them. CDR1 is SGDLS and CDR2 is YYNGEE in the germline V gene.

This clone was counted at least ten times. The V call is TRBV4-2, the J call TRBJ1-6; D unclear. Trimming cost V 0 bases and J 10 bases, with 10 bases left between them. The CDR3 loop spans 14 amino acids. Germline values: CDR1 LGHNA, CDR2 YNFKEQ. As DNA, the CDR3 is TGTGCCAGCAGCCAAGATGGAGAACTCTCACCCCTCCACTTT. Encoded protein: CASSQDGELSPLHF.

This clone was counted at least ten times. The gene calls are TRBV7-2 and TRBJ2-7, with D perhaps TRBD2 (6 bases). CDR1 and CDR2 from the germline V gene are SGHTA and FQGNSA. V was trimmed by 8 bases and J by 3 bases, leaving 17 bases between them. This CDR3 region has 14 residues. The CDR3 is CASRERMSVYEQYF. The CDR3 nucleotides are TGTGCCAGCCGGGAGAGAATGTCCGTCTACGAGCAGTACTTC.

This clone showed up many times. This chain connects TRBV10-3 to TRBJ2-1, with TRBD1 as a possible D gene (6 bases). The ends were cut back, 2 bases at V and 7 bases at J, with 15 bases in the middle. The V gene's germline CDR1 is ENHRY and CDR2 SYGVKD. The length of the CDR3 is 15 residues. As DNA, the CDR3 is TGTGCCATCAGTGAGCCGGGACATGGATTGAATGAGCAGTTCTTC. This sequence encodes CAISEPGHGLNEQFF.

The chain carries TRBV5-6 and TRBJ2-5, with 8 nucleotides matching TRBD2. The J call may be incorrect, as the DNA end agrees better with TRBJ2-7. The CDR3 runs 16 residues. The germline V gene encodes CDR1 SGHDT and CDR2 YYEEEE. The CDR3 protein is CASSSRLAGSSYEQYF. CDR3 nucleotides: TGTGCCAGCAGCTCCCGATTAGCGGGGAGCTCCTACGAGCAGTACTTC.

This clone was observed many times. This rearrangement joins TRBV5-1 to TRBJ2-2; 11 bases map to TRBD2. V shed 4 bases and J 1 base; nucleotides not matched to a gene: 6. The CDR3 is made up of 17 amino acids. The germline CDR1 and CDR2 sequences are SGHRS and YFSETQ. CDR3 amino acids: CASSPLTSGGNTGELFF. CDR3 DNA: TGCGCCAGCAGCCCCCTAACTAGCGGGGGGAACACCGGGGAGCTGTTTTTT.

This chain uses TRBV28 with TRBJ2-7; TRBD2 is a possible D gene (5 bases). V was trimmed by 10 bases and J by 0 bases, leaving 16 bases between them. This CDR3 spans 14 amino acids. CDR1 MDHEN and CDR2 SYDVKM come from the germline V gene. This CDR3 reads CATRVGGLSYEQYF. CDR3 coding DNA: TGTGCCACCAGAGTGGGCGGGCTCTCCTACGAGCAGTACTTC.

This clone was recorded many times. The chain carries TRBV5-1 and TRBJ1-1, with D perhaps matching TRBD1 (5 bases). Looked up from germline, CDR1 is SGHRS and CDR2 is YFSETQ. V was trimmed by 0 bases and J by 3 bases, leaving 12 bases between them. The CDR3 consists of 15 residues. CDR3 nucleotides: TGCGCCAGCAGCTTGGATAATAGGGGCGACACTGAAGCTTTCTTT. Protein product: CASSLDNRGDTEAFF.

In this sample, this clone turned up many times. The rearrangement links TRBV6-1 to TRBJ1-1, with D unresolved. CDR3 length: 15 residues. Germline V gives CDR1 MNHNS, CDR2 SASEGT. The germline V and J ends were trimmed by 10 bases and 0 bases, with 18 bases remaining between them. In DNA, the CDR3 is TGTGCCATCCTGCCCGGGAAGCTAATGAACACTGAAGCTTTCTTT. Its protein product is CAILPGKLMNTEAFF.

This clone was seen a few times. The chain recombines TRBV14 with TRBJ2-7; D not resolved. V was pared by 0 bases and J by 3 bases, with 9 bases between. This CDR3 is 14 amino acids long. Per the germline V gene, CDR1 is SGHDN and CDR2 is FVKESK. CDR3 bases: TGTGCCAGCAGCCAAGAGGCGGATTACTACGAGCAGTACTTC. Amino acid sequence: CASSQEADYYEQYF.

This clone was counted a few times. The CDR3 DNA follows: TGTGCCAGCAGCTTGGCCCGAGAGACCCAGTACTTC. Protein sequence: CASSLARETQYF. The rearrangement links TRBV5-4 to TRBJ2-5; D unclear. There are 12 residues in the CDR3. Trimming took 0 bases from V and 4 from J, leaving 4 bases between them. From germline, CDR1 is SGHNT and CDR2 YYREEE (reference sequence).

The table lists this clone with many counts. V is TRBV5-1 and J is TRBJ1-3; 9 nucleotides agree with TRBD1. The V gene end was trimmed by 4 bases and the J gene end by 3 bases; junction bases not matched to a gene: 2. CDR1 is SGHRS and CDR2 is YFSETQ in the germline V gene. This CDR3 spans 14 amino acids. CDR3 residues: CASSRTGVGNTIYF. As DNA, the CDR3 is TGCGCCAGCAGCAGGACAGGGGTTGGAAACACCATATATTTT.

V and J are TRBV9 and TRBJ2-1; tentative D call: TRBD1 (6 bases). V shed 4 bases and J shed 8 bases, with 19 bases lying between them. CDR3 length: 15 residues. CDR1 is SGDLS, CDR2 YYNGEE, per germline. The CDR3 coding sequence is TGTGCCAGCAGCAGGACTCCCCAGGGGATCGATGAGCAGTTCTTC. It encodes CASSRTPQGIDEQFF.

V and J are TRBV18 and TRBJ2-5; possible D gene TRBD1, 6 bases. This CDR3 is built from 15 residues. The ends were cut back, 1 base at V and 2 bases at J, with 11 bases in the middle. Germline CDR1 and CDR2: KGHSH and LQKENI. In nucleotides, the CDR3 is TGTGCCAGCTCACCACAGGGACAACCTCAAGAGACCCAGTACTTC. This gives the protein CASSPQGQPQETQYF.

In its sample, this clone was seen many times. The chain carries TRBV6-1 and TRBJ1-2; a weak D match, TRBD1 (5 bases). The CDR3 has 12 residues. V lost 2 bases to trimming and J lost 8 bases, with 9 bases between them. Germline CDR1 and CDR2: MNHNS and SASEGT. The CDR3 spells CASSETGEGYTF. For the CDR3, the DNA is TGTGCCAGCAGTGAAACGGGGGAAGGCTACACCTTC.

The table lists this clone with many counts. This sequence joins TRBV5-1 and TRBJ1-1; 8 bases are shared with TRBD1. Germline trimming cut 1 base from V and 1 base from J; bases unmatched to any gene: 6. From germline, CDR1 is SGHRS and CDR2 YFSETQ. The CDR3 contains 16 residues. CDR3 in DNA: TGCGCCAGCAGCTTGTTCGGGACAGGTTCGAACACTGAAGCTTTCTTT. This encodes CASSLFGTGSNTEAFF.

At least ten counts were recorded for this clone. V gene TRBV25-1 combines with J gene TRBJ1-4; D gene unclear. The CDR3 runs 15 residues. CDR1 and CDR2 from the germline V gene are MGHDK and SYGVNS. The V end lost 6 bases, the J end lost 0 bases, and 11 bases lay between the germline ends. The CDR3 loop reads CASSRSVATNEKLFF. As DNA, the CDR3 is TGTGCCAGCAGCCGCTCCGTAGCAACTAATGAAAAACTGTTTTTT.

There are many counts of this clone. The V and J genes are TRBV2 and TRBJ1-1, with a weak D call TRBD1 (5 bases). Looked up from germline, CDR1 is SNHLY and CDR2 is FYNNEI. V lost 5 bases and J 1 base, leaving 11 bases between the germline ends. The CDR3 loop spans 14 amino acids. CDR3 coding DNA: TGTGCCAGCAGTTATACCGGGGGGAACACTGAAGCTTTCTTT. Translating it yields CASSYTGGNTEAFF. Based on the CDR3 plus reference TRBV2 and TRBJ1-1, the full variable domain is EPEVTQTPSHQVTQMGQEVILRCVPISNHLYFYWYRQILGQKVEFLVSFYNNEISEKSEIFDDQFSVERPDGSNFTLKIRSTKLEDSAMYFCASSYTGGNTEAFFGQGTRLTVV.